The 21 T cell receptor beta chains below come from one sample, sequenced in a study of CXCR3-negative and CXCR3-positive naive CD8 T cells. UMI-tagged TRB cDNA libraries were built via 5' RACE. TCRdb reprocessed the 5' RACE reads and reports one entry per CDR3 protein, with no DNA. This table lists 100,000 to 150,000 distinct CDR3 sequences. The sequencing input was naive CXCR3- CD8+ T cells from blood. Specified subset: CD45RO-CCR7+CD27+CD95- naive CD8+ T cells lacking CXCR3 (TNR3-). These TCRs come from a human donor in good health. Some clones in this sample may be carry-over from other donors' samples.

The chain couples TRBV5-6 to TRBJ2-7. The CDR3 sequence is 14 residues long. CDR1 is SGHDT, CDR2 YYEEEE, per germline. The CDR3 region is CASSSGFGSYEQYF.

This chain links TRBV7-8 with TRBJ2-5; TCRdb's assignment of TRBD2 cannot be checked, as there is no DNA. This CDR3 has 16 residues. Germline loops: CDR1 SGHVS, CDR2 FQNEAQ. CDR3 protein: CASSLSSGGTRETQYF.

This sequence joins TRBV29-1 and TRBJ2-6. Per the germline V gene, CDR1 is SQVTM and CDR2 is ANQGSEA. The CDR3 loop spans 15 amino acids. This CDR3 is CSVEGGDSGANVLTF. Combining the CDR3 with reference TRBV29-1 and TRBJ2-6 gives the whole variable domain SAVISQKPSRDICQRGTSLTIQCQVDSQVTMMFWYRQQPGQSLTLIATANQGSEATYESGFVIDKFPISRPNLTFSTLTVSNMSPEDSSIYLCSVEGGDSGANVLTFGAGSRLTVL.

The rearrangement uses TRBV12-3 or TRBV12-4 and TRBJ2-5; TCRdb outputs TRBD2, but without DNA this stays unchecked. There are 15 residues in the CDR3. CDR3 region: CASSSSTSVQETQYF.

The chain couples TRBV14 to TRBJ2-1; TCRdb indicates TRBD2, and absent DNA this call remains unverified. CDR1 and CDR2 (germline): SGHDN, FVKESK. This CDR3 spans 14 amino acids. CDR3 loop: CASSTRGPYNEQFF. Full variable domain (rest looked up from reference TRBV14 and TRBJ2-1): EAGVTQFPSHSVIEKGQTVTLRCDPISGHDNLYWYRRVMGKEIKFLLHFVKESKQDESGMPNNRFLAERTGGTYSTLKVQPAELEDSGVYFCASSTRGPYNEQFFGPGTRLTVL.

V is TRBV7-6 and J is TRBJ1-5; TCRdb outputs TRBD1, but without DNA this stays unchecked. The CDR3 extends over 14 amino acids. Germline loops: CDR1 SGHVS, CDR2 FNYEAQ. This CDR3 is CASSLGPGDQPQHF.

The rearrangement joins TRBV10-1 to TRBJ2-1; TCRdb designates TRBD2, a call that cannot be tested without DNA. This CDR3 spans 16 amino acids. Germline V gene lookup returns CDR1 WNHNN and CDR2 SYGVQD (reference sequence). The CDR3 sequence is CASSGRQGPGGNEQFF.

The chain uses TRBV7-9 and TRBJ1-3. This CDR3 is built from 15 residues. Looked up from germline, CDR1 is SEHNR and CDR2 is FQNEAQ (reference sequence). CDR3 amino acids: CASSLGQSSGNTIYF.

The rearrangement joins TRBV20-1 to TRBJ2-7; TCRdb returns TRBD1, unconfirmable since there is no DNA. There are 16 residues in the CDR3. Germline assignment: CDR1 DFQATT and CDR2 SNEGSKA (reference sequence). The CDR3 here is CSARTTGTGGRYEQYF.

The chain carries TRBV6-5 and TRBJ2-7; TCRdb picks TRBD2, but there is no DNA to check that call. CDR1 is MNHEY and CDR2 is SVGAGI in the germline V gene. CDR3 length equals 19 residues. Here the CDR3 reads CASSTGGLAGEPAYYEQYF.

The rearrangement uses TRBV12-3 or TRBV12-4 and TRBJ2-1. The CDR3 extends over 12 amino acids. CDR3 in amino acids: CASSQNYNEQFF.

The chain recombines TRBV10-3 with TRBJ2-2; the TRBD1 assignment by TCRdb is unverifiable without DNA. Germline V gene data show CDR1 as ENHRY and CDR2 as SYGVKD. CDR3 length equals 15 residues. The CDR3 protein is CAISGQGGSTGELFF.

The chain couples TRBV5-1 to TRBJ2-5; TCRdb calls TRBD1, which cannot be checked without DNA. Germline CDR1 reads SGHRS; CDR2 reads YFSETQ. This CDR3 contains 14 residues. The CDR3 region is CASSSTGAEETQYF.

The chain uses TRBV12-3 or TRBV12-4 and TRBJ2-2; without DNA, the TCRdb call of TRBD2 cannot be checked. CDR3 length: 14 residues. CDR3 loop: CASSHGLAAGELFF.

The chain combines TRBV28 with TRBJ2-7; the D call of TRBD1 rests on TCRdb alone, since no DNA is present to check it. Germline V gene lookup returns CDR1 MDHEN and CDR2 SYDVKM. The CDR3 consists of 14 residues. The CDR3 is CASSLTGNSYEQYF. Based on the CDR3 plus reference TRBV28 and TRBJ2-7, the full variable domain is DVKVTQSSRYLVKRTGEKVFLECVQDMDHENMFWYRQDPGLGLRLIYFSYDVKMKEKGDIPEGYSVSREKKERFSLILESASTNQTSMYLCASSLTGNSYEQYFGPGTRLTVT.

The rearrangement uses TRBV29-1 and TRBJ2-2. The V gene's germline CDR1 is SQVTM and CDR2 ANQGSEA. The CDR3 totals 12 residues. CDR3 sequence: CSVAGEGGELFF.

The rearrangement links TRBV4-1 to TRBJ2-7; TCRdb selects TRBD1, and the lack of DNA leaves this call unchecked. CDR3 length equals 14 residues. Per the germline V gene, CDR1 is MGHRA and CDR2 is YSYEKL. This chain's CDR3 is CASSQDRYVGGQYF.

The genes are TRBV29-1 and TRBJ2-7; the TCRdb D gene call, TRBD1, has no DNA to confirm it. CDR1 and CDR2 (germline): SQVTM, ANQGSEA. The CDR3 runs 14 residues. Here the CDR3 reads CSVVRGLGGPEQYF.

The chain carries TRBV29-1 and TRBJ2-7; no DNA is available, so the TRBD1 call from TCRdb remains unchecked. CDR3 size: 13 residues. Germline CDR1 is SQVTM and CDR2 is ANQGSEA. The CDR3 sequence: CSGLRDSSYEQYF.

The gene calls are TRBV29-1 and TRBJ2-7. The CDR3 length is 13 residues. Germline V gene lookup returns CDR1 SQVTM and CDR2 ANQGSEA. The CDR3 spells CSVKWEGAYEQYF.

The J gene is TRBJ2-5, the V gene TRBV5-1; TCRdb designates TRBD1, a call that cannot be tested without DNA. CDR3 length equals 16 residues. Looked up from germline, CDR1 is SGHRS and CDR2 is YFSETQ. CDR3 region: CASSPLQGVNAETQYF.